This T cell receptor beta chain derives from a study of T cells in Graves' hyperthyroidism and ophthalmopathy. This clonotype was seen repeatedly, ten times or more. Its antigen is not identified. RNA transcripts gave rise to amplified TCR beta CDR3 regions. With the HTBI primer set, the TCR CDR3 went through a first round of RT-PCR. TCRdb re-derived calls from the multiplex PCR reads in MiXCR, one entry per CDR3 protein. This table has hundreds of thousands of distinct CDR3 sequences, around 13% appearing once. General study points: Most expanded thyroid clonotypes above 0.001 also appeared in blood. A 13 V-J signature model discriminated ophthalmopathy versus stable hyperthyroidism.

The CDR3 runs 17 residues. J was trimmed by 4 bases and V by 5 bases; bases with no gene match: 9. The germline gives CDR1 MNHEY, CDR2 SMNVEV (reference sequence). Each diagnosis drew on symptoms, thyroxine, TRAb, thyroid ultrasound and orbital computed tomography findings. Fresh 10 ml peripheral blood yielded PBMCs. Sequences were obtained from blood. The TCR sequence derives from a woman aged 25 to 39 with Graves' hyperthyroidism that later progressed to Graves' ophthalmopathy. The rearrangement uses TRBV27 and TRBJ2-1; 12 nucleotides match TRBD2. The CDR3 sequence is CASSGGTSGLYYNEQFF. The DNA of the CDR3 is TGTGCCAGCAGTGGTGGGACTAGCGGGCTGTATTACAATGAGCAGTTCTTC.